The 18 T cell receptor beta chains below all came from one sample that was sequenced in a study of graft-versus-host responses after intestinal transplantation. Produced via immunoSEQ multiplex PCR; TCRdb's table is partial and in-frame only. Of about 69,000 clones listed, more than 90% are singletons. The source material was bone marrow, sampled 700 to 850 days after intestinal transplantation. These receptors were obtained from a human patient who received an intestinal transplant, so some T cells may come from the graft donor.

The gene calls are TRBV5-1 and TRBJ2-2, with TRBD2 identical over 8 bases. V was clipped by 4 bases and J by 5 bases; unmatched bases: 7. The CDR3 extends over 15 amino acids. Germline assignment: CDR1 SGHRS and CDR2 YFSETQ. DNA for the CDR3: TGCGCCAGCAGCCCTGGGGCTAGCGGGACCGGGGAGCTGTTTTTT. It translates to CASSPGASGTGELFF.

J is TRBJ2-7 and V is TRBV6-5; possibly TRBD2 for D (5 bases). Germline CDR1 MNHEY, CDR2 SVGAGI. V gave up 0 bases and J gave up 9 bases, with 12 bases separating them. The CDR3 runs to 13 residues. The CDR3 loop reads CASSYSMGSGQYF. The CDR3 DNA follows: TGTGCCAGCAGTTACTCGATGGGGAGTGGGCAGTACTTC.

This clone was found a few times. V gene TRBV19 combines with J gene TRBJ1-5; D remains unclear. CDR3 length: 12 residues. Trimming pared 3 bases from V and 5 bases from J, leaving 5 bases between. Per germline, CDR1 LNHDA and CDR2 SQIVND (reference sequence). Here the CDR3 reads CASSIEDQPQHF. CDR3 sequence (DNA): TGTGCCAGTAGTATTGAGGATCAGCCCCAGCATTTT. The whole variable domain, remainder taken from reference TRBV19 and TRBJ1-5, is DGGITQSPKYLFRKEGQNVTLSCEQNLNHDAMYWYRQDPGQGLRLIYYSQIVNDFQKGDIAEGYSVSREKKESFPLTVTSAQKNPTAFYLCASSIEDQPQHFGDGTRLSIL.

This clone has a single count. The chain employs TRBV5-1 and TRBJ2-7; maybe TRBD1 (6 bases). The germline gives CDR1 SGHRS, CDR2 YFSETQ. With 4 bases removed from V and 1 base from J, the gap between germline ends came to 9 bases. The CDR3 loop spans 13 amino acids. The DNA of the CDR3 is TGCGCCAGCAGCCCGACAGGATCCTACGAGCAGTACTTC. It specifies CASSPTGSYEQYF.

DNA of the CDR3: TGCAGCGTGTTGCCCCGACTAGCGGGAGGGCTGTCGTCCTACAATGAGCAGTTCTTC. Protein: CSVLPRLAGGLSSYNEQFF. The chain has TRBV29-1 and TRBJ2-1, with TRBD2 matching over 14 bases. The germline V gene has CDR1 SQVTM and CDR2 ANQGSEA. V dropped 6 bases and J dropped 1; count of bases not matched to a gene: 14. The CDR3 is 19 residues long.

The chain employs TRBV6-5 and TRBJ1-3; a weak D match, TRBD1 (6 bases). The germline V gene encodes CDR1 MNHEY and CDR2 SVGAGI. This CDR3 contains 14 residues. The V and J ends lost 5 bases and 0 bases respectively, with 8 bases between them. The CDR3 loop reads CASSTGSSGNTIYF. As DNA, the CDR3 is TGTGCCAGCAGTACAGGGAGCTCTGGAAACACCATATATTTT.

The J gene is TRBJ1-4, the V gene TRBV28; D gene uncertain. V was shortened by 9 bases and J by 4 bases, with 21 bases between the two germline ends. Germline loops: CDR1 MDHEN, CDR2 SYDVKM. The CDR3 is 16 residues long. In DNA form, the CDR3 reads TGTGCCAGTATAACAGCTCAATACGTGGGTAATGAAAAACTGTTTTTT. This sequence encodes CASITAQYVGNEKLFF. The full variable domain, rest sourced from reference TRBV28 and TRBJ1-4, is DVKVTQSSRYLVKRTGEKVFLECVQDMDHENMFWYRQDPGLGLRLIYFSYDVKMKEKGDIPEGYSVSREKKERFSLILESASTNQTSMYLCASITAQYVGNEKLFFGSGTQLSVL.

The chain is built from TRBV5-6 and TRBJ2-1; maybe TRBD2 (7 bases). This CDR3 contains 19 residues. Trimming took 3 bases from V and 0 from J, leaving 22 bases between them. Germline V gene data show CDR1 as SGHDT and CDR2 as YYEEEE. The CDR3 here is CASSSLAVRGPSSYNEQFF. DNA of the CDR3: TGTGCCAGCAGCTCTTTAGCGGTGCGGGGGCCCAGCTCCTACAATGAGCAGTTCTTC.

The V gene is TRBV28, the J gene TRBJ2-7; 7 nucleotides align to TRBD1. J lost 2 bases, V lost 2 bases, and 6 bases had no gene match. This CDR3 has 15 residues. Per the germline V gene, CDR1 is MDHEN and CDR2 is SYDVKM. The DNA for the CDR3 is TGTGCCAGCAGTTTACTCCAGGGGGTAACCTACGAGCAGTACTTC. This encodes CASSLLQGVTYEQYF.

This chain uses TRBV6-1 with TRBJ1-2; 8 nucleotides agree with TRBD1. CDR1 and CDR2 (germline): MNHNS, SASEGT. Germline trimming cut 8 bases from V and 8 bases from J; bases unmatched to any gene: 16. This CDR3 is built from 15 residues. The CDR3 region is CASYHRGQDLGGYTF. CDR3 DNA sequence: TGTGCCAGCTACCACCGGGGACAGGACTTAGGCGGCTACACCTTC.

The chain is built from TRBV7-6 and TRBJ2-7, with 7 nucleotides matching TRBD1. The germline V gene encodes CDR1 SGHVS and CDR2 FNYEAQ. This CDR3 contains 15 residues. Germline trimming cut 5 bases from V and 1 base from J; bases unmatched to any gene: 8. CDR3 protein: CASSPPAGGSYEQYF. CDR3 DNA sequence: TGTGCCAGCAGCCCTCCAGCAGGGGGATCCTACGAGCAGTACTTC.

This chain joins TRBV6-5 and TRBJ1-3; D uncertain. The germline V and J ends were trimmed by 1 base and 0 bases, with 7 bases remaining between them. This CDR3 is 15 amino acids long. The germline V gene encodes CDR1 MNHEY and CDR2 SVGAGI. The CDR3 protein is CASSYFSDSGNTIYF. The CDR3 nucleotides are TGTGCCAGCAGTTACTTCTCGGACTCTGGAAACACCATATATTTT.

CDR3 in DNA: TGTGCCAGCAGTCCCTTCCCAGAGTACTCCTCCGCTGAGCAGTTCTTC. It encodes CASSPFPEYSSAEQFF. This chain uses TRBV27 with TRBJ2-1; no clear D. The CDR3 covers 16 residues. Between the trimmed V and J ends, which lost 5 bases and 9 bases, there was a span of 23 bases. CDR1 and CDR2 (germline): MNHEY, SMNVEV (reference sequence).

V and J are TRBV5-4 and TRBJ2-1; 7 bases align to TRBD2. Looked up from germline, CDR1 is SGHNT and CDR2 is YYREEE (reference sequence). The V and J ends lost 5 bases and 0 bases, in that order; junction bases with no gene match: 11. This CDR3 is 17 amino acids long. DNA for the CDR3: TGTGCCAGCAGTCCTGGGGCGGGAGACACCTCCTACAATGAGCAGTTCTTC. It codes for CASSPGAGDTSYNEQFF.

The V gene is TRBV5-1, the J gene TRBJ2-7; TRBD1 agrees at 8 bases. CDR3 length: 14 amino acids. V gave up 6 bases and J gave up 1 base; unmatched junction bases: 6. Looked up from germline, CDR1 is SGHRS and CDR2 is YFSETQ. This CDR3 is CASTRDRTSYEQYF. The DNA for the CDR3 is TGCGCCAGCACCCGGGACAGGACTTCCTACGAGCAGTACTTC. Variable domain in full (rest from reference TRBV5-1 and TRBJ2-7): KAGVTQTPRYLIKTRGQQVTLSCSPISGHRSVSWYQQTPGQGLQFLFEYFSETQRNKGNFPGRFSGRQFSNSRSEMNVSTLELGDSALYLCASTRDRTSYEQYFGPGTRLTVT.

CDR3 sequence reads: CASSSPSRSPAYGYTF. The CDR3 bases are TGTGCCAGCAGTTCCCCCTCCCGTTCGCCCGCCTATGGCTACACCTTC. This chain joins TRBV27 and TRBJ1-2; D is unclear. The length of the CDR3 is 16 residues. Trimming left V 4 bases short and J 4 bases short, with 19 bases between. CDR1 and CDR2 (germline): MNHEY, SMNVEV (reference sequence).

The chain carries TRBV30 and TRBJ1-5; TRBD1 is a possible D gene (5 bases). CDR3 length: 14 amino acids. Germline CDR1 GTSNPN, CDR2 SVGIG (reference sequence). The V and J ends lost 0 bases and 6 bases respectively, with 12 bases between them. DNA for the CDR3: TGTGCCTGGAGTGTATCCCTGCAGGGTCAGCCCCAGCATTTT. It translates to CAWSVSLQGQPQHF.

This clone was counted a single time. The chain carries TRBV29-1 and TRBJ2-1; 7 bases are shared with TRBD2. The V segment lost 8 bases and the J segment 7 bases; nucleotides outside the gene matches: 8. CDR3 length: 12 residues. From germline, CDR1 is SQVTM and CDR2 ANQGSEA. In nucleotides, the CDR3 is TGCAGCCTGCTGGGTAGCGGGAATGAGCAGTTCTTC. Translation gives CSLLGSGNEQFF.